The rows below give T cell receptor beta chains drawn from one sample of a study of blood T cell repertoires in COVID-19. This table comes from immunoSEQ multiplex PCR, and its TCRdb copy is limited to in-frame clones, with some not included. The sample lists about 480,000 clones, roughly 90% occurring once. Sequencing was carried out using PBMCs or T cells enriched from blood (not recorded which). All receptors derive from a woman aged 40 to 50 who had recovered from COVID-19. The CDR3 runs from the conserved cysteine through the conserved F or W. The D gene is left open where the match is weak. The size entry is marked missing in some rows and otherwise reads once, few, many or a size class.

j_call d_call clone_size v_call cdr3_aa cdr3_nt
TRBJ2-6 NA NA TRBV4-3 CASGRDSSGANVLTF TGCGCCAGCGGGCGGGACAGTTCTGGGGCCAACGTCCTGACTTTC
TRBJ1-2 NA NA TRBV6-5 CASTPGASGYTF TGTGCCAGCACTCCAGGGGCAAGTGGCTACACCTTC
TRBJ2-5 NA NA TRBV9 CASSGGRVGPQETQYF TGTGCCAGCAGCGGAGGCAGGGTAGGACCGCAAGAGACCCAGTACTTC
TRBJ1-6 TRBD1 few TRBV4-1 CASSLLEPDRGLYNSPLHF TGCGCCAGCAGCCTCCTCGAACCCGACAGGGGATTGTATAATTCACCCCTCCACTTT
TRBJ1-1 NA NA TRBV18 CASSPRSENTEAFF TGTGCCAGCTCACCACGTTCAGAAAACACTGAAGCTTTCTTT
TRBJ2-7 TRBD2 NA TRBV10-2 CASSDLGRVAYEQYF TGCGCCAGCAGTGACTTAGGGAGGGTGGCCTACGAGCAGTACTTC
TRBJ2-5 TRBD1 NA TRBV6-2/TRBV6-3 CASSSPTGGKETQYF TGTGCCAGCAGTTCCCCGACAGGGGGCAAGGAGACCCAGTACTTC
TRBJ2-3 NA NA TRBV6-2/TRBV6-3 CASSLPNRDPTDTQYF TGTGCCAGCAGTTTACCGAACAGGGACCCCACAGATACGCAGTATTTT
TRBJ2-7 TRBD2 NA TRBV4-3 CASSQASGRWYEQYF TGCGCCAGCAGCCAAGCTAGCGGGAGATGGTACGAGCAGTACTTC
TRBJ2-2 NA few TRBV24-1 CATSDLPGGTETPNTGELFF TGTGCCACCAGTGATTTGCCTGGGGGGACCGAGACACCAAACACCGGGGAGCTGTTTTTT
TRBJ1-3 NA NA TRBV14 CASSQDIHSLQVVSGNTIYF TGTGCCAGCAGCCAAGATATACACAGTCTCCAGGTGGTCTCTGGAAACACCATATATTTT
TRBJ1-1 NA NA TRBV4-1 CASSQDRSQGNTEAFF TGCGCCAGCAGCCAAGATCGTTCCCAGGGGAACACTGAAGCTTTCTTT
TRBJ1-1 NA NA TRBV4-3 CASSQETGSLNTEAFF TGCGCCAGCAGCCAAGAAACAGGTTCTCTGAACACTGAAGCTTTCTTT
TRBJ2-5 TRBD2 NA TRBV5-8 CASSPGLAGGWETQYF TGTGCCAGCAGCCCGGGACTAGCGGGAGGCTGGGAGACCCAGTACTTC
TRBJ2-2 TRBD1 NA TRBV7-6 CASSAWDRGSQGELFF TGTGCCAGCAGCGCCTGGGACAGGGGAAGCCAAGGGGAGCTGTTTTTT
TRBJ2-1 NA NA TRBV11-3 CASKTSSTYNEQFF TGTGCCAGCAAAACTAGCTCGACCTACAATGAGCAGTTCTTC
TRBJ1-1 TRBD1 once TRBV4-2 CASSQGGQTMNTEAFF TGTGCCAGCAGCCAAGGGGGACAGACCATGAACACTGAAGCTTTCTTT
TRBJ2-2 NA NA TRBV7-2 CASSFRGTGELFF TGTGCCAGCAGCTTTAGGGGCACCGGGGAGCTGTTTTTT
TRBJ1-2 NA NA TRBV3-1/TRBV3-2 CASSQLSRYGYTF TGTGCCAGCAGCCAACTTTCCCGCTATGGCTACACCTTC
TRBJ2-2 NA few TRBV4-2 CASSQDYNTGELFF TGTGCCAGCAGCCAAGACTACAACACCGGGGAGCTGTTTTTT
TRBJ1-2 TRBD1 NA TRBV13 CASSHWDRSLDYGYTF TGTGCCAGCAGCCACTGGGACAGGTCCTTGGACTATGGCTACACCTTC
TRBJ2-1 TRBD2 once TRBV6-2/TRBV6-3 CASSYLPRAAGGGGEQFF TGTGCCAGCAGTTACCTCCCCCGGGCAGCGGGAGGAGGGGGGGAGCAGTTCTTC
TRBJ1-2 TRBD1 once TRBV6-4 CASRGGGGLNYGYTF TGTGCCAGCAGAGGAGGGGGCGGCCTCAACTATGGCTACACCTTC
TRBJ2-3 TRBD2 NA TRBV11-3 CASRSGRGTDTQYF TGTGCCAGCAGGAGCGGGAGGGGCACAGATACGCAGTATTTT
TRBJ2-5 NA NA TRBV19 CASSISGQKETQYF TGTGCCAGTAGTATATCTGGACAGAAAGAGACCCAGTACTTC
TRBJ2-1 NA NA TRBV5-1 CASSPNTGLSGYNEQFF TGCGCCAGCAGCCCCAACACAGGTCTATCTGGGTACAATGAGCAGTTCTTC
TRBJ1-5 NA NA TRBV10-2 CASTQGEQPQHF TGCGCCAGCACACAAGGGGAACAGCCCCAGCATTTT
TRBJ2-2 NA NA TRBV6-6 CASSPGGRRPGTGELFF TGTGCCAGCAGTCCTGGGGGGAGGCGCCCGGGCACCGGGGAGCTGTTTTTT
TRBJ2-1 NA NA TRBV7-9 CASSLFFSYNEQFF TGTGCCAGCAGCTTGTTCTTCTCCTACAATGAGCAGTTCTTC
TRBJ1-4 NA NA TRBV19 CASHPVGSWGEKLFF TGTGCCAGTCACCCCGTTGGCTCGTGGGGCGAAAAACTGTTTTTT
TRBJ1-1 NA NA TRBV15 CATSRGGGEAFF TGTGCCACCAGCAGAGGGGGCGGTGAAGCTTTCTTT
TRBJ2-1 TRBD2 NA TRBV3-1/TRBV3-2 CASSLTSGSKNEQFF TGTGCCAGCAGCCTCACTAGCGGGAGTAAGAATGAGCAGTTCTTC
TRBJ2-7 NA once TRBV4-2 CASSQDWSGPSSYEQYF TGTGCCAGCAGCCAAGATTGGAGCGGCCCAAGCTCCTACGAGCAGTACTTC
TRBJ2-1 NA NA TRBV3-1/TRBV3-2 CASSFRFGQFLGSEQFF TGTGCCAGCAGCTTTCGATTTGGACAGTTCCTCGGAAGTGAGCAGTTCTTC
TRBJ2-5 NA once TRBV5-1 CASSLPTGLKGETQYF TGCGCCAGCAGCTTGCCTACAGGGTTGAAAGGAGAGACCCAGTACTTC
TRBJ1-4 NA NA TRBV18 CASSGPDEKLFF TGTGCCAGCTCAGGTCCGGATGAAAAACTGTTTTTT
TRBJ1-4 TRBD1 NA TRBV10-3 CAISDARTGQNEKLFF TGTGCCATCAGTGATGCTAGGACAGGGCAGAATGAAAAACTGTTTTTT
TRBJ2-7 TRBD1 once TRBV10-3 CAISGGQGGSYEQYF TGTGCCATCAGTGGGGGACAGGGAGGCTCCTACGAGCAGTACTTC
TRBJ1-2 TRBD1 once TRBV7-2 CASSPRQGDGRGYTF TGTGCCAGCAGCCCCCGACAGGGGGACGGTCGTGGCTACACCTTC
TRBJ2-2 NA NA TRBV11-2 CASSLVVGMVAGELFF TGTGCCAGCAGCTTAGTTGTCGGGATGGTGGCCGGGGAGCTGTTTTTT
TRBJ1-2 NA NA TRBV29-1 CSVEDGSVNYGYTF TGCAGCGTTGAAGATGGCAGCGTTAACTATGGCTACACCTTC
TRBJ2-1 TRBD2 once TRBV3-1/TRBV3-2 CASSHRLAGVVDEQFF TGTGCCAGCAGCCACCGACTAGCGGGGGTAGTAGATGAGCAGTTCTTC
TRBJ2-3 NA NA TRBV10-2 CASSEARGPSTDTQYF TGCGCCAGCAGTGAAGCTAGAGGGCCTAGCACAGATACGCAGTATTTT
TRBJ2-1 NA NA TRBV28 CASILSQRAYNEQFF TGTGCCAGCATCCTCTCGCAGCGGGCCTACAATGAGCAGTTCTTC
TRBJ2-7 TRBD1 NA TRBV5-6 CASSPGQGHRVYEQYF TGTGCCAGCAGCCCGGGACAGGGTCATAGAGTCTACGAGCAGTACTTC
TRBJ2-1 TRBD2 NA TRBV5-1 CASSLLGAASGNNEQFF TGCGCCAGCAGCTTGCTCGGGGCGGCTAGCGGAAACAATGAGCAGTTCTTC
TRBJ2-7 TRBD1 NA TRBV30 CAWDRDRVSEQYF TGTGCCTGGGACCGGGACAGGGTCAGCGAGCAGTACTTC
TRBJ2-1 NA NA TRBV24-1 CATSDSGRRFNEQFF TGTGCCACCAGTGATTCTGGGCGACGCTTTAATGAGCAGTTCTTC
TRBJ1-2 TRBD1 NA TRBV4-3 CASSQDGQGALGYGYTF TGCGCCAGCAGCCAAGATGGTCAGGGGGCGCTTGGGTATGGCTACACCTTC
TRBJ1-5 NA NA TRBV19 CASSSRHGADSNQPQHF TGTGCCAGTAGTTCCCGGCACGGAGCCGATAGCAATCAGCCCCAGCATTTT